The clone carrying this TCR beta chain has only a few counts. Its cognate antigen is unknown. MiXCR, run by TCRdb on the PCR reads, gives a single entry per CDR3 protein. The sample records about 510,000 distinct CDR3 sequences, around a fifth being singletons. The source of the sample is a study of molecular identifiers for immune sequencing clone quantification. Study-level background: With replicates, the RNA of around 20,000 or 100,000 naive CD8 cells was split five ways and four were sequenced. Study outcomes and limitations: In CMV-specific effectors, clones above 20 copies held over 98% of molecules; naive, under 1%. Jurkat TCR RNA spiked in from one cell could reportedly be detected among some 980,000 naive cells.

Trimming took 6 bases from V and 1 from J; bases not matched to a gene: 11. The germline CDR1 and CDR2 sequences are MDHEN and SYDVKM. This CDR3 is 17 amino acids long. Sorting selected naive CD8 T cells with a CD8+CD4-CCR7+CD45RA+ phenotype. The clonotype comes from a human donor in good health. Some libraries in this study had Jurkat cell RNA spiked in. The chain links TRBV28 to TRBJ2-2; TRBD1 agrees at 7 bases. Specimen: naive CD8+ T cells from blood, with Jurkat cell RNA spiked in. As for subset: FACS-sorted CD8+CD4-CCR7+CD45RA+ naive T cells. CDR3 sequence (DNA): TGTGCCAGCAGCTTACGATCGACAGGGTTGAACACCGGGGAGCTGTTTTTT. Protein sequence: CASSLRSTGLNTGELFF. Together with reference TRBV28 and TRBJ2-2, the CDR3 gives the full variable domain: DVKVTQSSRYLVKRTGEKVFLECVQDMDHENMFWYRQDPGLGLRLIYFSYDVKMKEKGDIPEGYSVSREKKERFSLILESASTNQTSMYLCASSLRSTGLNTGELFFGEGSRLTVL.